This T cell receptor beta chain originates from a study of CD8 T cells in ankylosing spondylitis. Germline V lookup: CDR1 GTSNPN, CDR2 SVGIG (reference sequence). V dropped 2 bases and J dropped 5 bases, with 9 bases sitting between them. The CDR3 spans 12 residues. Overall study findings and caveats: Earlier authors reported some of these motif variants in reactive arthritis synovial fluid and blood. According to the report, clones linked to the disease were significantly enriched in matched synovial fluid samples taken from ankylosing spondylitis patients. A motif of 7 to 9 highly homologous TCR beta variants was seen as apparently characteristic of ankylosing spondylitis blood. A CD8+ phenotype characterized the disease-linked clones, which were relatively rare in peripheral blood.

Comment on this clonotype: Its specificity is not known.

Making the TCR beta libraries involved quantitative 5'-RACE with molecular barcodes. TCRdb used MiXCR to reprocess the 5' RACE reads, holding one entry per CDR3 protein. In the table there are fewer than 400,000 distinct CDR3 sequences, around 24% of which are singletons. This chain connects TRBV30 to TRBJ2-5; D not resolved. Sequencing input: blood, either unsorted or a sorted T cell fraction (not recorded which). The TCR comes from a male donor with ankylosing spondylitis. This CDR3 is CAWSRVRETQYF. For the CDR3, the DNA is TGTGCCTGGAGTAGGGTTCGCGAGACCCAGTACTTC. Drawing the rest from reference TRBV30 and TRBJ2-5, the complete variable domain is SQTIHQWPATLVQPVGSPLSLECTVEGTSNPNLYWYRQAAGRGLQLLFYSVGIGQISSEVPQNLSASRPQDRQFILSSKKLLLSDSGFYLCAWSRVRETQYFGPGTRLLVL.